Listed here are 17 T cell receptor beta chains from one sample, sequenced in a study of tumor-infiltrating lymphocytes in primary liver carcinoma. Without any cell sorting, about 19-30 mg of bulk tissue yielded co-extracted RNA and DNA. With 500 ng total RNA as template and a constant-region primer, TCR beta cDNA was made. Libraries covering TCR beta were generated through three nested multiplex PCR rounds (using a slightly modified ARM-PCR). TRBV1-TRBV30 forward primers paired with a C-beta reverse primer drove the first two PCR rounds, about 9 cycles each. Each CDR3 protein gets one entry after TCRdb re-called the multiplex PCR reads with MiXCR. The table shows approximately 110,000 distinct CDR3 sequences, with 64% occurring only once. The sequenced material came from liver tumor tissue from sampling region 3. Sample subset: tumor region T3, left-lateral pole. These TCRs come from a woman aged 55-69 years with primary liver carcinoma and hepatitis B virus infection.

As regards this clonotype: Germline and junction disagree at one end, which may indicate a read error. CDR3 region: CVSSELVGVDDTQYF. The CDR3 DNA reads TGTGTCAGCAGTGAGCTGGTAGGAGTGGATGATACGCAGTATTTT. The chain employs TRBV6-1 and TRBJ2-3; D remains unclear. This CDR3 has 15 amino acids. CDR1 MNHNS and CDR2 SASEGT come from the germline V gene.

On this clonotype itself: The junction departs from germline at one end; a sequencing error may be responsible. The chain joins TRBV7-2 to TRBJ2-1, with 9 bases matching TRBD2. The CDR3 totals 15 residues. Germline-derived CDR1 and CDR2 are SGHTA and FQGNSA. The CDR3 is CASSLMTSGLNEQLF. CDR3 DNA: TGTGCCAGCAGCTTAATGACTAGCGGTCTCAATGAGCAACTCTTC. Full variable domain (outside the CDR3, taken from reference TRBV7-2 and TRBJ2-1): GAGVSQSPSNKVTEKGKDVELRCDPISGHTALYWYRQSLGQGLEFLIYFQGNSAPDKSGLPSDRFSAERTGGSVSTLTIQRTQQEDSAVYLCASSLMTSGLNEQLFGPGTRLTVL.

Comment on this clonotype: Its ends do not fully match the called genes, so a read error is possible. The chain links TRBV4-1 to TRBJ2-5, with TRBD2 matching 11 bases. The CDR3 is 20 amino acids. CDR1 and CDR2 (germline): MGHRA, YSYEKL. CDR3: CTNSRSPGMGLAETQETQYF. The CDR3, as DNA: TGCACCAACAGCCGCTCCCCAGGGATGGGACTAGCGGAGACTCAAGAGACGCAGTACTTC.

As regards this clonotype: The junction departs from germline at one end; a sequencing error may be responsible. The J gene is TRBJ1-3, the V gene TRBV14, with unresolved D. The CDR3 is 15 amino acids. The V gene's germline CDR1 is SGHDN and CDR2 FVKESK. The CDR3 nucleotides read TGTGCCAGCAGCCCCAAATGGGGATCTGGAAACACTATATATTTT. It encodes CASSPKWGSGNTIYF.

Worth noting for this clonotype: An end of the junction differs from the germline gene, which may be a read error. CDR3 loop: CAISPPGKPQHF. The CDR3 DNA sequence: TGTGCCATCAGTCCACCGGGGAAGCCCCAACATTTT. The gene calls are TRBV11-2 and TRBJ1-5; D gene unclear. There are 12 residues in the CDR3. Germline V gene data show CDR1 as SGHAT and CDR2 as FQNNGV.

The sample holds many counts of this clonotype. The chain links TRBV5-5 to TRBJ2-2; TRBD2 is a possible D gene (5 bases). This CDR3 is built from 14 residues. The V end was cut by 3 bases, the J end by 5 bases, with 11 bases between. CDR1 is SGHKS, CDR2 YYEKEE, per germline (reference sequence). As DNA, the CDR3 is TGTGCCAGCAGCTCCCGACGAGGGACCGGGGAGCTGTTTTTT. The encoded protein is CASSSRRGTGELFF.

As to this clonotype: A much larger clone differs from this one at a single base, so this may be a read error. The conserved final phenylalanine or tryptophan is absent from the CDR3, which likely points to a read error. The CDR3 DNA reads TGTGCCAGCAGCTGGGGACTAGCAAGTGGGAACAATGAGCAGTTCTTA. It is translated as CASSWGLASGNNEQFL. This chain connects TRBV13 to TRBJ2-1, with 9 bases lining up with TRBD2. CDR3 length: 16 amino acids. V gave up 4 bases and J gave up 5 bases; unmatched junction bases: 9. Germline assignment: CDR1 PRHDT and CDR2 FYEKMQ (reference sequence).

A note on this clonotype: This may arise from a read error, as a much more abundant clone is one base away. The gene calls are TRBV13 and TRBJ2-1; possibly TRBD1 for D (5 bases). CDR1 PRHDT and CDR2 FYEKMQ come from the germline V gene (reference sequence). This CDR3 comprises 14 residues. The CDR3: CASSLLQGYNKQFF. DNA for the CDR3: TGTGCCAGCAGCTTGTTGCAGGGTTACAATAAGCAGTTCTTC.

The chain is built from TRBV7-9 and TRBJ2-1; 9 nucleotides match TRBD2. Losses at the gene ends were 1 base for V and 4 bases for J; bases not matched to a gene: 11. CDR3 length equals 18 residues. Looked up from germline, CDR1 is SEHNR and CDR2 is FQNEAQ (reference sequence). In DNA form, the CDR3 reads TGTGCCAGCAGCTTAGTTCTCGGGCTAGCGGGAAGTTACAATGAGCAGTTCTTC. It yields the protein CASSLVLGLAGSYNEQFF.

This clonotype was counted between two and nine times. One base away lies a much larger clone, so this may be a sequencing read error. The chain is built from TRBV24-1 and TRBJ2-5; D remains ambiguous. Germline CDR1 is KGHDR and CDR2 is SFDVKD. The CDR3 runs to 13 residues. The CDR3 sequence is CVTSDFNQETQYF. The CDR3 DNA follows: TGTGTCACCAGTGATTTCAATCAAGAGACCCAGTACTTC.

This clonotype turned up a few times. Possible read error: a much larger clone is one base away. Given the absence of the conserved phenylalanine or tryptophan at the CDR3 end, a read error is likely. The chain links TRBV7-9 to TRBJ1-1; a weak D match, TRBD1 (5 bases). This CDR3 is built from 13 residues. Germline loops: CDR1 SEHNR, CDR2 FQNEAQ (reference sequence). In nucleotides, the CDR3 is TGTGCCAGCACCTTACAGGTGAACACTGAAGCTTTCTCT. Amino acid sequence: CASTLQVNTEAFS.

On this clonotype itself: Sequence at one end of the junction differs from germline and may be a read error. V and J are TRBV6-5 and TRBJ2-3; 15 nucleotides match TRBD2. This CDR3 contains 22 residues. Germline V gene lookup returns CDR1 MNHEY and CDR2 SVGAGI. CDR3 DNA sequence: TGTACCAGCAGTTACCGCTCCCCGTTGGGGACTAGCGGGAGGTCCTGGGGAGATATGCAGTATTTT. Protein product: CTSSYRSPLGTSGRSWGDMQYF.

The rearrangement joins TRBV30 to TRBJ2-3, with D uncertain. Trimming took 1 base from V and 1 from J, leaving 18 bases between them. This CDR3 has 17 amino acids. Germline V gene data show CDR1 as GTSNPN and CDR2 as SVGIG (reference sequence). The CDR3 DNA reads TGTGCCTGGAGTGCCCCCGGCCGGCAGTATCGCACAGATACGCAGTATTTT. This encodes CAWSAPGRQYRTDTQYF.

This clonotype was counted at least ten times. The V and J genes are TRBV6-5 and TRBJ1-1, with 9 positions matching TRBD1. The CDR3 sequence is 13 residues long. Germline V lookup: CDR1 MNHEY, CDR2 SVGAGI. The trim removed 5 bases at V and 7 bases at J, leaving 5 bases unmatched. In DNA, the CDR3 is TGTGCCAGCAGTAAAAACAGGGGGCGTGAAGCTTTCTTT. Its translation: CASSKNRGREAFF.

For this clonotype: This may stem from a read error, because a much larger clone lies one nucleotide away. The J gene is TRBJ2-3, the V gene TRBV5-4, with D possibly being TRBD1 or TRBD2 (6 bases each). The CDR3 is 13 amino acids. Trimming left V 10 bases short and J 4 bases short, with 16 bases between. Germline V lookup: CDR1 SGHNT, CDR2 YYREEE (reference sequence). DNA of the CDR3: TGTGCCCCCTCTAGGGGGGTTCCAGATACGCAGTATTTT. It specifies CAPSRGVPDTQYF.

The chain recombines TRBV5-1 with TRBJ1-1; possible D gene TRBD1, 5 bases. The CDR3 is made up of 15 amino acids. Germline lookup yields CDR1 SGHRS and CDR2 YFSETQ. The V and J ends lost 6 bases and 0 bases respectively, with 15 bases between them. DNA for the CDR3: TGCGCCAGCAATTCTCAGGGACGCCTGAACACTGAAGCTTTCTTT. It codes for CASNSQGRLNTEAFF.

This clonotype appeared once. A much larger clone is a single base away; this may be a read error. Since the CDR3 does not end with the conserved phenylalanine or tryptophan, this likely comes from a read error. The chain combines TRBV20-1 with TRBJ2-5, with TRBD2 matching 10 bases. Unmatched junction bases numbered 12, after V lost 0 bases and J lost 5 bases. This CDR3 is 17 amino acids long. Looked up from germline, CDR1 is DFQATT and CDR2 is SNEGSKA (reference sequence). Written as DNA, the CDR3 is TGCAGTGCTAGAGAATCTGCTAGCGGGAGTATTATTGAGACCCAGTACCTC. It translates to CSARESASGSIIETQYL.